This T cell receptor beta chain was found in a study of blood T cell repertoires in COVID-19. This CDR3 is 14 amino acids long. Assay: immunoSEQ multiplex PCR; the TCRdb copy retains only in-frame clones and omits some. The sample yields roughly 100,000 clones, over 70% seen once. This TCR was recovered from a human donor with acute or convalescent COVID-19. The donor label of this sample is uncertain. This chain connects TRBV21-1 to TRBJ2-7; the table's D call, TRBD2, was not checked against the DNA. TRBV21-1 is listed as a pseudogene. Sequenced input: peripheral blood. The CDR3 DNA sequence: TGTGCCAGCAGCAAAGAGGGACTAGTCGTCGAGCAGTACTTC. Its protein is CASSKEGLVVEQYF.